Shown below are 32 T cell receptor beta chains from a single sample sequenced in a study of identical twins (dated by TCRdb to 2016 to 2017). Libraries were constructed by 5' RACE. This sample was sequenced with an Illumina HiSeq 2000. TCRdb reanalyzed the raw reads on its own, using fastp at Q25 for trimming and MiXCR for clone calling, and kept in-frame beta chains. Duplicate CDR3 protein sequences are folded into a single record with the most common DNA and genes. This sample has around 650,000 distinct CDR3 sequences in its table, and 7.1% of those were observed once. Less than 2% of the sample comes from the top ten. These data were also filed under a second study, of yellow fever vaccine responses in identical twins.

The sequenced material came from PBMCs. The receptors were gathered from a woman between 18 and 29 years old in good health.

This clonotype appeared a few times. The rearrangement joins TRBV12-3 or TRBV12-4 to TRBJ2-7; D remains ambiguous. This CDR3 has 14 residues. V was shortened by 5 bases and J by 2 bases, with 13 bases between the two germline ends. The CDR3 is CASSPTVGTYEQYF. The CDR3 DNA is TGTGCCAGCAGTCCCACCGTAGGGACCTACGAGCAGTACTTC.

This clonotype has at least ten counts. The chain joins TRBV3-1 to TRBJ2-1; TRBD2 might be the D (7 bases). The CDR3 loop spans 15 amino acids. Germline V gene lookup returns CDR1 LGHDT and CDR2 YNNKEL (reference sequence). V was cut by 2 bases and J by 8 bases, with 16 bases left in between. This CDR3 is CASSQSGRGGDEQFF. The CDR3 nucleotides read TGTGCCAGCAGCCAATCTGGAAGGGGGGGTGATGAGCAGTTCTTC.

This sequence joins TRBV12-3 or TRBV12-4 and TRBJ2-1; TRBD2 aligns across 8 bases. Unmatched junction bases numbered 6, after V lost 5 bases and J lost 3 bases. This CDR3 contains 15 residues. In nucleotides, the CDR3 is TGTGCCAGCAGTCCCTCGGGGGGGGACTACAATGAGCAGTTCTTC. It specifies CASSPSGGDYNEQFF.

This clonotype was picked up many times. The rearrangement uses TRBV29-1 and TRBJ1-1; D is possibly TRBD1 (6 bases). V was clipped by 3 bases and J by 1 base, with 12 bases between them. The CDR3 is 14 amino acids. The germline gives CDR1 SQVTM, CDR2 ANQGSEA. The CDR3 protein is CSVDLSGENTEAFF. The CDR3 DNA is TGCAGCGTTGATCTGTCAGGGGAGAACACTGAAGCTTTCTTT.

This clonotype showed up many times. The chain links TRBV14 to TRBJ2-1, with 13 bases that match TRBD2. The CDR3 runs to 18 residues. Germline lookup yields CDR1 SGHDN and CDR2 FVKESK. V shed 5 bases and J 8 bases; nucleotides not matched to a gene: 15. CDR3 nucleotide sequence: TGTGCCAGCAGCGGGACTAGCGGGACTCTACAAAAAGTCCATGAGCAGTTCTTC. Residues: CASSGTSGTLQKVHEQFF.

This clonotype has a handful of counts. The genes are TRBV7-9 and TRBJ2-3; TRBD1 or TRBD2 may be the D gene (5 bases each). There are 15 residues in the CDR3. V was clipped by 6 bases and J by 4 bases, with 17 bases between them. From germline, CDR1 is SEHNR and CDR2 FQNEAQ (reference sequence). CDR3 DNA sequence: TGTGCCAGCAGACCGCCCAGGCCGGGACCAGATACGCAGTATTTT. Its translation: CASRPPRPGPDTQYF. Full variable domain (outside the CDR3, taken from reference TRBV7-9 and TRBJ2-3): DTGVSQNPRHKITKRGQNVTFRCDPISEHNRLYWYRQTLGQGPEFLTYFQNEAQLEKSRLLSDRFSAERPKGSFSTLEIQRTEQGDSAMYLCASRPPRPGPDTQYFGPGTRLTVL.

This clonotype has more than one count but fewer than ten. This rearrangement joins TRBV3-1 to TRBJ2-7; 7 nucleotides align to TRBD2. The J segment lost 2 bases and the V segment lost 7 bases, leaving 11 bases of the junction unmatched. The CDR3 length is 15 residues. Looked up from germline, CDR1 is LGHDT and CDR2 is YNNKEL (reference sequence). Here the CDR3 reads CASIPGGEGAYEQYF. The CDR3 DNA sequence: TGTGCCAGCATCCCAGGTGGGGAGGGAGCCTACGAGCAGTACTTC.

This clonotype was seen a handful of times. The chain recombines TRBV20-1 with TRBJ2-7; TRBD2 might be the D (5 bases). V dropped 0 bases and J dropped 2 bases, with 11 bases sitting between them. Germline assignment: CDR1 DFQATT and CDR2 SNEGSKA (reference sequence). This CDR3 is built from 14 residues. The CDR3 here is CSARDPRETYEQYF. Written as DNA, the CDR3 is TGCAGTGCTAGAGATCCGAGGGAGACCTACGAGCAGTACTTC.

This clonotype showed up many times. The CDR3 region has the DNA TGTGCCAGCAGGTATTCGGAGGGGGAGCTGTTTTTT. As protein: CASRYSEGELFF. The chain combines TRBV5-5 with TRBJ2-2; D is uncertain. The V and J ends lost 5 bases and 8 bases respectively, with 10 bases between them. The CDR3 contains 12 residues. The germline gives CDR1 SGHKS, CDR2 YYEKEE (reference sequence).

This clonotype has a handful of counts. The chain employs TRBV20-1 and TRBJ2-5; tentative D call: TRBD2 (7 bases). The CDR3 is 15 amino acids. Germline-derived CDR1 and CDR2 are DFQATT and SNEGSKA (reference sequence). V gave up 0 bases and J gave up 4 bases, with 15 bases separating them. CDR3: CSARDLGGGPETQYF. In DNA, the CDR3 is TGCAGTGCTAGAGATTTGGGGGGGGGGCCAGAGACCCAGTACTTC.

The chain links TRBV20-1 to TRBJ2-2, with 9 bases lining up with TRBD2. The CDR3 has 15 residues. CDR1 and CDR2 from the germline V gene are DFQATT and SNEGSKA (reference sequence). V gave up 3 bases and J gave up 6 bases; unmatched junction bases: 8. The CDR3 DNA reads as TGCAGTGCTAGGGGCGGGAGGGTCGAGGCCGGGGAGCTGTTTTTT. Amino acid sequence: CSARGGRVEAGELFF.

This clonotype was counted only a few times. The genes are TRBV7-3 and TRBJ2-3, with D tentatively TRBD1 (6 bases). CDR3 length equals 16 residues. Trimming removed 2 bases from V and 4 bases from J, with 16 bases in between. Germline lookup yields CDR1 SGHTA and CDR2 FQGTGA. The CDR3 is CASSLGTTRGSDTQYF. CDR3 sequence (DNA): TGTGCCAGCAGCTTAGGGACCACGAGGGGGTCAGATACGCAGTATTTT.

The J gene is TRBJ2-1, the V gene TRBV11-2, with 8 bases matching TRBD1. Trimming took 1 base from V and 3 from J; bases not matched to a gene: 5. Looked up from germline, CDR1 is SGHAT and CDR2 is FQNNGV. The CDR3 is 16 amino acids. CDR3 in amino acids: CASSLVPDRDYNEQFF. For the CDR3, the DNA is TGTGCCAGCAGCTTAGTTCCGGACAGGGACTACAATGAGCAGTTCTTC.

The J gene is TRBJ1-6, the V gene TRBV2, with unresolved D. Germline V gene data show CDR1 as SNHLY and CDR2 as FYNNEI. V was trimmed by 8 bases and J by 3 bases, leaving 8 bases between them. This CDR3 region has 13 residues. CDR3 residues: CASGRNYNSPLHF. CDR3 in DNA: TGTGCCAGCGGACGGAACTATAATTCACCCCTCCACTTT.

The chain has TRBV28 and TRBJ2-5, with unresolved D. This CDR3 is 10 amino acids long. The ends were cut back, 7 bases at V and 4 bases at J, with 4 bases in the middle. Germline CDR1 and CDR2: MDHEN and SYDVKM. The CDR3 DNA sequence: TGTGCCAGCACCCTAGAGACCCAGTACTTC. Protein sequence: CASTLETQYF.

In its sample, this clonotype was seen a few times. The rearrangement joins TRBV2 to TRBJ1-4, with D maybe TRBD1 (5 bases). Germline V CDR1 and CDR2: SNHLY, FYNNEI. The CDR3 extends over 13 amino acids. The V end was cut by 7 bases, the J end by 8 bases, with 14 bases between. CDR3 nucleotides: TGTGCCAGCAAGGGGACTTTCCTAGAAAAACTGTTTTTT. It specifies CASKGTFLEKLFF.

This clonotype appeared a few times. This chain uses TRBV5-1 with TRBJ2-7; perhaps TRBD1 as D (6 bases). Germline lookup yields CDR1 SGHRS and CDR2 YFSETQ. The CDR3 runs 14 residues. The ends were cut back, 4 bases at V and 1 base at J, with 12 bases in the middle. The CDR3 region is CASSKGTNSYEQYF. CDR3 sequence (DNA): TGCGCCAGCAGCAAAGGGACAAATTCCTACGAGCAGTACTTC.

The chain employs TRBV5-1 and TRBJ2-6, with 8 bases identical to TRBD1. Germline assignment: CDR1 SGHRS and CDR2 YFSETQ. The CDR3 spans 17 residues. J was trimmed by 0 bases and V by 5 bases; bases with no gene match: 7. The CDR3 is CASRPDRGSSGANVLTF. The DNA for the CDR3 is TGCGCCAGCAGACCCGACAGGGGATCCTCTGGGGCCAACGTCCTGACTTTC.

Many counts were recorded for this clonotype. V usage is TRBV12-3 or TRBV12-4 and J usage is TRBJ1-3; D may be TRBD1 (5 bases). The CDR3 extends over 14 amino acids. Trimming took off 6 bases at V and 3 bases at J, with 12 bases between the two ends. The CDR3 sequence is CASRPQGSGNTIYF. The CDR3 DNA follows: TGTGCCAGCAGACCCCAGGGAAGTGGAAACACCATATATTTT.

This clonotype was observed at least ten times. The gene calls are TRBV20-1 and TRBJ1-2; D might be TRBD1 (5 bases). The germline V gene has CDR1 DFQATT and CDR2 SNEGSKA (reference sequence). Trimming took 4 bases from V and 2 from J, leaving 11 bases between them. CDR3 length equals 13 residues. As DNA, the CDR3 is TGCAGTGCTATGAGGCAGGGAAACTATGGCTACACCTTC. This encodes CSAMRQGNYGYTF.

The V and J genes are TRBV6-1 and TRBJ2-7, with 9 bases that match TRBD2. Germline CDR1 MNHNS, CDR2 SASEGT. Trimming cost V 2 bases and J 4 bases; bases outside gene matches: 3. The CDR3 is 14 amino acids. The CDR3 loop reads CASSEPSGAYEQYF. In nucleotides, the CDR3 is TGTGCCAGCAGTGAACCTAGCGGGGCTTACGAGCAGTACTTC.

This clonotype was observed a few times. The V gene is TRBV19, the J gene TRBJ2-1, with 14 bases matching TRBD2. Looked up from germline, CDR1 is LNHDA and CDR2 is SQIVND (reference sequence). This CDR3 region has 14 residues. The V and J ends lost 6 bases and 8 bases, in that order; junction bases with no gene match: 3. CDR3 region: CASRTSGRVDEQFF. In nucleotides, the CDR3 is TGTGCCAGTAGGACTAGCGGGAGGGTCGATGAGCAGTTCTTC. Drawing the rest from reference TRBV19 and TRBJ2-1, the complete variable domain is DGGITQSPKYLFRKEGQNVTLSCEQNLNHDAMYWYRQDPGQGLRLIYYSQIVNDFQKGDIAEGYSVSREKKESFPLTVTSAQKNPTAFYLCASRTSGRVDEQFFGPGTRLTVL.

The chain carries TRBV2 and TRBJ2-3, with TRBD2 matching over 7 bases. CDR3 length equals 19 residues. The germline gives CDR1 SNHLY, CDR2 FYNNEI. With V trimmed by 2 bases and J by 2 bases, 16 bases remained unmatched. The CDR3 sequence is CASSELLARDQGATDTQYF. CDR3 coding DNA: TGTGCCAGCAGTGAATTACTAGCGAGAGACCAAGGGGCCACAGATACGCAGTATTTT.

This clonotype appeared many times. The chain recombines TRBV6-1 with TRBJ2-7; perhaps TRBD2 as D (5 bases). The V and J ends lost 2 bases and 4 bases respectively, with 15 bases between them. The germline V gene has CDR1 MNHNS and CDR2 SASEGT. The CDR3 loop spans 15 amino acids. This CDR3 is CASSERFAGNYEQYV. The DNA for the CDR3 is TGTGCCAGCAGTGAACGATTCGCCGGGAATTACGAGCAGTACGTC.

This clonotype has ten or more counts. The rearrangement uses TRBV9 and TRBJ2-7; D remains unclear. Per germline, CDR1 SGDLS and CDR2 YYNGEE. The CDR3 loop spans 10 amino acids. V lost 3 bases, J lost 5 bases, and 3 bases lay in between. CDR3 sequence: CASSGNEQYF. In nucleotides, the CDR3 is TGTGCCAGCAGCGGAAACGAGCAGTACTTC.

This clonotype was seen many times. The chain recombines TRBV7-8 with TRBJ2-2, with 7 positions matching TRBD1. The junction had 10 bases not matched to a gene; V was cut back by 5 bases and J by 4 bases. Germline CDR1 reads SGHVS; CDR2 reads FQNEAQ. This CDR3 is 16 amino acids long. The CDR3 region is CASSARGQVLTGELFF. The DNA for the CDR3 is TGTGCCAGCAGCGCCCGCGGACAGGTCCTCACCGGGGAGCTGTTTTTT.

This clonotype was observed many times. CDR3 sequence reads: CASSQWTDTGELFF. DNA for the CDR3: TGCGCCAGCAGCCAATGGACCGACACCGGGGAGCTGTTTTTT. V usage is TRBV4-1 and J usage is TRBJ2-2; no clear D gene. The CDR3 runs 14 residues. From germline, CDR1 is MGHRA and CDR2 YSYEKL. Trimming stripped 2 bases from V and 3 bases from J, with 7 bases between.

This clonotype was seen many times. V gene TRBV5-1 combines with J gene TRBJ2-1; 7 bases are a match to TRBD1. The CDR3 sequence is 15 residues long. The J segment lost 7 bases and the V segment lost 4 bases, leaving 11 bases of the junction unmatched. Per the germline V gene, CDR1 is SGHRS and CDR2 is YFSETQ. Written as DNA, the CDR3 is TGCGCCAGCAGCCATAGACAGGGAACGGGAAATGAGCAGTTCTTC. As protein: CASSHRQGTGNEQFF.

This clonotype was recorded at least ten times. The chain recombines TRBV3-1 with TRBJ1-2; no firm D call. The germline CDR1 and CDR2 sequences are LGHDT and YNNKEL (reference sequence). Trimming took off 0 bases at V and 4 bases at J, with 12 bases between the two ends. The CDR3 has 15 amino acids. The CDR3 region is CASSQDRRRTYGYTF. Here the CDR3 DNA reads TGTGCCAGCAGCCAAGACCGTCGCAGGACCTATGGCTACACCTTC. Full variable domain (rest looked up from reference TRBV3-1 and TRBJ1-2): DTAVSQTPKYLVTQMGNDKSIKCEQNLGHDTMYWYKQDSKKFLKIMFSYNNKELIINETVPNRFSPKSPDKAHLNLHINSLELGDSAVYFCASSQDRRRTYGYTFGSGTRLTVV.

This clonotype was counted at least ten times. The rearrangement uses TRBV5-1 and TRBJ1-1; D perhaps matches TRBD1 (5 bases). Germline V gene lookup returns CDR1 SGHRS and CDR2 YFSETQ. The CDR3 consists of 17 residues. V lost 0 bases and J 0 bases, leaving 15 bases between the germline ends. The CDR3 here is CASSLVPGPPVNTEAFF. The CDR3 nucleotides are TGCGCCAGCAGCTTGGTTCCGGGGCCCCCTGTGAACACTGAAGCTTTCTTT.

This clonotype was seen many times. The V gene is TRBV5-6, the J gene TRBJ2-3; TRBD2 might be the D (7 bases). Germline loops: CDR1 SGHDT, CDR2 YYEEEE. The germline V and J ends were trimmed by 5 bases and 6 bases, with 19 bases remaining between them. CDR3 length equals 15 residues. The CDR3 DNA reads TGTGCCAGCAGAACCTGGGGGGGGGCCCCGGATACGCAGTATTTT. Translating gives CASRTWGGAPDTQYF.

The chain carries TRBV12-3 or TRBV12-4 and TRBJ1-4; unclear D gene. The CDR3 is 14 residues long. The V and J ends lost 8 bases and 0 bases respectively, with 10 bases between them. CDR3 nucleotide sequence: TGTGCCAGCTGTCTGGATGCAACTAATGAAAAACTGTTTTTT. It encodes CASCLDATNEKLFF.